This T cell receptor beta chain was recorded in a study of CD8+ T cells in alopecia areata. Trimming cost V 4 bases and J 4 bases, with 7 bases left between them. The germline CDR1 and CDR2 sequences are SQVTM and ANQGSEA. The CDR3 is made up of 12 amino acids. This clone showed up just a few times. Reverse transcription of extracted RNA yielded cDNA, which provided the sequencing template. Clones were read by immunoSEQ multiplex PCR, and TCRdb kept only the in-frame ones, dropping some. Among 200,000 to 250,000 clones listed, approximately 53% were seen once. The TCR sequence derives from a human donor in good health. This chain links TRBV29-1 with TRBJ2-2, with D uncertain. Specimen: CD8+ T cells sorted from blood. This CDR3 is CSVVVSTGELFF. DNA for the CDR3: TGCAGCGTTGTAGTCAGCACCGGGGAGCTGTTTTTT.